These 11 T cell receptor beta chains came from one sample sequenced in a study of response to subunit inactivated influenza vaccine. TCRdb processed the RT-PCR reads anew with MiXCR; each CDR3 protein has one entry. The sample contains some 570,000 distinct CDR3 sequences, 11% of which appear only once. This same sample was also taken into another study, of T cells expressing NK-cell markers. That publication notes: The cDNA for TCR beta came from 5'RACE template switching with UMIs.

Sequences were derived from PBMCs from blood, sampled on the day of vaccination. The receptors stem from a man aged 45 to 65 who received an inactivated influenza vaccine.

This clonotype appeared many times. The V gene is TRBV12-3 or TRBV12-4, the J gene TRBJ1-2; D gene ambiguous. Trimming pared 1 base from V and 4 bases from J, leaving 7 bases between. The CDR3 loop spans 13 amino acids. The CDR3 spells CASSLGRVYGYTF. The CDR3 DNA sequence: TGTGCCAGCAGTTTAGGAAGGGTCTATGGCTACACCTTC.

The V and J genes are TRBV7-2 and TRBJ2-7, with 11 nucleotides matching TRBD2. Unmatched junction bases numbered 11, after V lost 5 bases and J lost 5 bases. CDR3 length: 16 amino acids. The germline V gene has CDR1 SGHTA and CDR2 FQGNSA. DNA of the CDR3: TGTGCCAGCAGCGACGTAGCGGGAGGGGTTCGACACGAGCAGTACTTC. It codes for CASSDVAGGVRHEQYF. The full variable domain, completed using reference TRBV7-2 and TRBJ2-7, is GAGVSQSPSNKVTEKGKDVELRCDPISGHTALYWYRQSLGQGLEFLIYFQGNSAPDKSGLPSDRFSAERTGGSVSTLTIQRTQQEDSAVYLCASSDVAGGVRHEQYFGPGTRLTVT.

The chain couples TRBV5-1 to TRBJ1-1; 7 bases match TRBD1. CDR3 length: 16 amino acids. Germline V gives CDR1 SGHRS, CDR2 YFSETQ. The trim removed 5 bases at V and 2 bases at J, leaving 12 bases unmatched. CDR3: CASSYTTGTVNTEAFF. In DNA form, the CDR3 reads TGCGCCAGCAGTTACACTACCGGGACAGTTAACACTGAAGCTTTCTTT.

The chain joins TRBV6-1 to TRBJ2-1; D could derive from TRBD1 or TRBD2 (6 bases each). V was clipped by 7 bases and J by 0 bases, with 13 bases between them. This CDR3 region has 15 residues. Germline CDR1 and CDR2: MNHNS and SASEGT. The CDR3 reads CASKGGERSYNEQFF. The CDR3 DNA sequence: TGTGCCAGCAAGGGGGGCGAACGCTCCTACAATGAGCAGTTCTTC.

The V call is TRBV12-3 or TRBV12-4, the J call TRBJ2-2, with TRBD1 identical over 9 bases. V was pared by 7 bases and J by 6 bases, with 6 bases of the junction left unmatched. This CDR3 contains 14 residues. The CDR3 loop reads CASKRQGVSGELFF. DNA of the CDR3: TGTGCCAGCAAACGACAGGGGGTGTCCGGGGAGCTGTTTTTT.

This clonotype occurred a few times. V and J are TRBV29-1 and TRBJ1-5, with TRBD1 matching 7 bases. The junction had 4 bases not matched to a gene; V was cut back by 6 bases and J by 2 bases. The CDR3 has 13 amino acids. Germline V CDR1 and CDR2: SQVTM, ANQGSEA. The chain's CDR3 is CSVRQGGNQPQHF. Written as DNA, the CDR3 is TGCAGCGTACGACAGGGTGGCAATCAGCCCCAGCATTTT.

This rearrangement joins TRBV9 to TRBJ2-2; maybe TRBD2 (5 bases). Trimming cost V 3 bases and J 6 bases, with 15 bases left between them. CDR1 and CDR2 (germline): SGDLS, YYNGEE. This CDR3 region has 15 residues. The CDR3 spells CASSGVRGNPGELFF. Written as DNA, the CDR3 is TGTGCCAGCAGCGGAGTTCGGGGTAACCCCGGGGAGCTGTTTTTT.

The table lists this clonotype with many counts. V and J are TRBV6-5 and TRBJ1-6; D gene uncertain. The V gene's germline CDR1 is MNHEY and CDR2 SVGAGI. The CDR3 consists of 17 residues. The V gene lost 0 bases and the J gene lost 0 bases, with 9 bases spanning the gap. CDR3 sequence reads: CASSYSGIYSYNSPLHF. The CDR3 DNA sequence: TGTGCCAGCAGTTACTCCGGTATCTACTCCTATAATTCACCCCTCCACTTT.

V usage is TRBV7-9 and J usage is TRBJ2-7, with D uncertain. V was shortened by 5 bases and J by 4 bases, with 6 bases between the two germline ends. The CDR3 has 11 residues. Germline-derived CDR1 and CDR2 are SEHNR and FQNEAQ (reference sequence). The DNA for the CDR3 is TGTGCCAGCAGCGTCAATTACGAGCAGTACTTC. Its translation is CASSVNYEQYF.

The J gene is TRBJ2-6, the V gene TRBV7-3; a weak D match, TRBD1 (6 bases). Germline lookup yields CDR1 SGHTA and CDR2 FQGTGA. V was pared by 1 base and J by 3 bases, with 22 bases between. This CDR3 spans 20 amino acids. The CDR3 here is CASSLRPRDTSPFGANVLTF. DNA for the CDR3: TGTGCCAGCAGCTTAAGGCCTAGGGACACTTCTCCCTTTGGGGCCAACGTCCTGACTTTC.

The chain has TRBV9 and TRBJ2-1; possible D gene TRBD2, 5 bases. This CDR3 region has 14 residues. V was clipped by 1 base and J by 5 bases, with 10 bases between them. Germline V gene lookup returns CDR1 SGDLS and CDR2 YYNGEE. CDR3 DNA: TGTGCCAGCAGCGTAAGAGGGCTAGACAATGAGCAGTTCTTC. Translated: CASSVRGLDNEQFF.